This T cell receptor (beta chain) was sequenced during a study of blood T cell repertoires in COVID-19. Study as a whole: Samples representing acute and convalescent COVID-19 were sourced from the United States, Italy and Spain. Sample material is recorded as cDNA or gDNA derived from T cells, B-cell-depleted T cells, or PBMCs.

This clone was seen only a few times. Under the authors' procedure: Quantification of nucleated cells was approximated via reference gene primer amplification. Profiled with immunoSEQ multiplex PCR; TCRdb holds only in-frame clones, not every one. That table is the source of V, J and clone size, and D and trimming were worked out from the DNA. The sample comprises 45,000 to 50,000 clones, under 90% of which are singletons, and 5.5% to 7% rests with the top ten. Germline V lookup: CDR1 LGHDT, CDR2 YNNKEL (reference sequence). The V segment lost 2 bases and the J segment 6 bases; nucleotides outside the gene matches: 3. The CDR3 sequence is 14 residues long.

The sample comprised peripheral blood. V is TRBV3-1 (or the pseudogene TRBV3-2) and J is TRBJ2-1; the match to TRBD2 covers 8 bases. The sequence derives from an older woman with acute or convalescent COVID-19. For the CDR3, the DNA is TGTGCCAGCAGCCAAATGAGCGGGAGCAATGAGCAGTTCTTC. Its protein is CASSQMSGSNEQFF.